This T cell receptor beta chain comes out of a study of early T cells in non-severe SARS-CoV-2 infection. Background on the study: Sequencing targeted bulk RNA from unsorted whole blood, leaving chains unpaired.

The V and J ends lost 11 bases and 9 bases, in that order; junction bases with no gene match: 13. The CDR3 loop spans 13 amino acids. CDR1 is SNHLY, CDR2 FYNNEI, per germline. Individual cDNA molecules each received unique molecular identifiers attached to them. TCRdb re-analysed the 5' RACE reads in MiXCR, keeping a single row per CDR3 protein. The sample has roughly 100,000 distinct CDR3 sequences, about 12% seen once. Study-wide results and limits: Sequences matched to VDJdb favored anti-spike CD8 responses, while private and CD4 specificities were missed.

This clonotype has just a few counts. The target antigen is unknown. This rearrangement joins TRBV2 to TRBJ2-3, with TRBD2 matching 8 bases. The sample consisted of whole blood. This TCR derives from an adult who was a healthcare worker with PCR-confirmed SARS-CoV-2 infection or an uninfected control (not recorded which). CDR3 DNA: TGTGCCGGCGGGGGAGGTAGCGGGACAACGCAGTATTTT. Translated: CAGGGGSGTTQYF.